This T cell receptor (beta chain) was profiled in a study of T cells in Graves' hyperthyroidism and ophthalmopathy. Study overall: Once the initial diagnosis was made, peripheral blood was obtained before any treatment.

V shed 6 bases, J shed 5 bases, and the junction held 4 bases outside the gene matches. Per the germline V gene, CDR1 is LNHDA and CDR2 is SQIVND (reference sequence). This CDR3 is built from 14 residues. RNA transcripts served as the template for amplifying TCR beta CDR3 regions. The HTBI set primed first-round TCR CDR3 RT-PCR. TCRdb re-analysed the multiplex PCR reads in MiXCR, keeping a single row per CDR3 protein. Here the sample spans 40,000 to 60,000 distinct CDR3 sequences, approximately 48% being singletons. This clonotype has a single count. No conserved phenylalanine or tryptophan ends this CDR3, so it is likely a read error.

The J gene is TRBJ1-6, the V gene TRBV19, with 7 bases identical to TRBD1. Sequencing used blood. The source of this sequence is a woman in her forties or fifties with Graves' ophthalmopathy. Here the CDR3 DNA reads TGTGCCAGTAGAAGAGGACAGGATAATTCACCCCTCCACCTC. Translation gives CASRRGQDNSPLHL.